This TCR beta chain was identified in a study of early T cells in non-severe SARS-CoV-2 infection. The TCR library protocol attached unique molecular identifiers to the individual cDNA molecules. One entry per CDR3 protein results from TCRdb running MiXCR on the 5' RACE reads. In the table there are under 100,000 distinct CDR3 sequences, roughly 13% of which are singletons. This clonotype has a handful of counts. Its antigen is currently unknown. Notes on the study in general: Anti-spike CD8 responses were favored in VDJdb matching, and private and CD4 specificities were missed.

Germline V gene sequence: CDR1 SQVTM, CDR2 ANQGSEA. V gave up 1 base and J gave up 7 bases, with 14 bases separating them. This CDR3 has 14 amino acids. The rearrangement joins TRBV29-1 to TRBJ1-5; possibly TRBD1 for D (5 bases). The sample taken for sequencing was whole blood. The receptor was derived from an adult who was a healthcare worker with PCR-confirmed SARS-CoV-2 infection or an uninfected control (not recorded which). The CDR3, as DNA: TGCAGCGTTGAAGTAGGAGGGGTAGACCAGCCCCAGCATTTT. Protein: CSVEVGGVDQPQHF. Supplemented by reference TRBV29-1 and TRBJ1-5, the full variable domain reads SAVISQKPSRDICQRGTSLTIQCQVDSQVTMMFWYRQQPGQSLTLIATANQGSEATYESGFVIDKFPISRPNLTFSTLTVSNMSPEDSSIYLCSVEVGGVDQPQHFGDGTRLSIL.